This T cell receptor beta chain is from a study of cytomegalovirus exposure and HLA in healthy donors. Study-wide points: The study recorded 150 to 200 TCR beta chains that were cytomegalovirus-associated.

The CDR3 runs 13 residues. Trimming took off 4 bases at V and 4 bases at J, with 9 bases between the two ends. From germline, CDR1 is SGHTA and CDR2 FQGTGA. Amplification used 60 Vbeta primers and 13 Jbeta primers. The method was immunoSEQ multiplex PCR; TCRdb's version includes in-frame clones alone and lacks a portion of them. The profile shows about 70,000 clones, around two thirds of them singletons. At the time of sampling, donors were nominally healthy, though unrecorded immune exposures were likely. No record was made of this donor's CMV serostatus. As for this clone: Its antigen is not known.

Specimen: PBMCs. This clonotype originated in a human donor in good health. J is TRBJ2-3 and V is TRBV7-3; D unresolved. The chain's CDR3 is CASSSALADTQYF. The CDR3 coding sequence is TGTGCCAGCAGCTCCGCTCTAGCAGATACGCAGTATTTT.